The entry below gives a single T cell receptor (beta chain) sequence along with its context. Antigen specificity is unknown. Germline values: CDR1 KGHSH, CDR2 LQKENI. V was clipped by 3 bases and J by 0 bases, with 16 bases between them. The CDR3 consists of 17 residues. The source of the sample is a study of T cells in localized non-small cell lung cancer. Here immunoSEQ multiplex PCR was the method, and the copy in TCRdb shows in-frame clones only, minus some. The repertoire has around 30,000 clones, approximately 94% of them found once; the top ten carry over 0.6%. Study results and limitations: Only one tumor region went through sequencing, so heterogeneity may still be there. The appearance of a median roughly 53 of the top 100 tumor clones was seen in adjacent lung.

Sequencing was performed on peripheral blood, taken before any cancer treatment. This TCR derives from a woman aged 40-69 years with stage I lung adenocarcinoma. The V gene is TRBV18, the J gene TRBJ2-3, with D tentatively TRBD1 (5 bases). CDR3 DNA sequence: TGTGCCAGCTCACCTCTTAATTACAGGCGTAGCACAGATACGCAGTATTTT. The encoded protein is CASSPLNYRRSTDTQYF.